One sample yielded the 21 T cell receptor beta chains listed below, sequenced in a study of cytomegalovirus exposure and HLA in healthy donors (dated by TCRdb to the late 2010s). The library was produced with the immunoSEQ multiplex PCR assay. The clones in this table, taken by TCRdb from immuneACCESS, are in-frame only. Not every clone is retained; where verified, under half of the shortfall comes from an unresolved V gene, and the cause of the rest is unknown. The sample table contains fewer than 250,000 clones; only one count was recorded for about 87% of them. The ten top clones hold roughly 2.5% of the sample. Specimen: PBMCs. The receptors derive from a man between 18 and 35 years old in good health and CMV-seronegative.

The V call is TRBV27, the J call TRBJ2-3, with 14 bases aligning to TRBD2. The germline V gene encodes CDR1 MNHEY and CDR2 SMNVEV (reference sequence). The ends lost 5 bases at V and 4 bases at J; junction bases unmatched: 2. This CDR3 region has 15 residues. The CDR3 loop is CASSKGLAGADTQYF. CDR3 coding DNA: TGTGCCAGCAGTAAGGGACTAGCGGGAGCAGATACGCAGTATTTT.

The chain recombines TRBV7-9 with TRBJ1-4; D perhaps matches TRBD1 (5 bases). The CDR3 is made up of 16 amino acids. Germline V gene data show CDR1 as SEHNR and CDR2 as FQNEAQ (reference sequence). The ends were cut back, 2 bases at V and 5 bases at J, with 15 bases in the middle. The CDR3 region has the DNA TGTGCCAGCAGCTTAAGGGGCAGGCAGAAGAATGAAAAACTGTTTTTT. It codes for CASSLRGRQKNEKLFF.

V is TRBV19 and J is TRBJ2-7; 8 bases agree with TRBD2. V lost 5 bases and J lost 6; bases outside the gene matches: 9. The CDR3 contains 14 residues. Germline CDR1 LNHDA, CDR2 SQIVND (reference sequence). The CDR3 coding sequence is TGTGCCAGTAGTCTGGGACTAGGTGGGACCGAGCAGTACTTC. Translation gives CASSLGLGGTEQYF.

The sample holds one count of this clone. This rearrangement joins TRBV6-1 to TRBJ1-6; D perhaps matches TRBD1 (6 bases). The CDR3 is 15 residues long. The germline V and J ends were trimmed by 0 bases and 7 bases, with 10 bases remaining between them. Germline lookup yields CDR1 MNHNS and CDR2 SASEGT. CDR3 DNA sequence: TGTGCCAGCAGTGAAGCTAGGACAGCCAATTCACCCCTCCACTTT. It encodes CASSEARTANSPLHF.

The V gene is TRBV5-1, the J gene TRBJ1-1; D possibly corresponds to TRBD1 (6 bases). Trimming pared 4 bases from V and 0 bases from J, leaving 13 bases between. Per the germline V gene, CDR1 is SGHRS and CDR2 is YFSETQ. The CDR3 is 15 amino acids. The DNA for the CDR3 is TGCGCCAGCAGCCCACCTGACAGGATGAACACTGAAGCTTTCTTT. Residues: CASSPPDRMNTEAFF.

This chain joins TRBV28 and TRBJ2-3; the match to TRBD2 covers 15 bases. V gave up 7 bases and J gave up 6 bases; unmatched junction bases: 8. Germline V CDR1 and CDR2: MDHEN, SYDVKM. There are 16 residues in the CDR3. The CDR3 coding sequence is TGTGCCAGCACCGGACTAGCGGGAGGGCTAGCGGATACGCAGTATTTT. Residues: CASTGLAGGLADTQYF.

The chain recombines TRBV7-6 with TRBJ2-1, with 7 nucleotides matching TRBD2. CDR3 length equals 17 residues. Germline V gene sequence: CDR1 SGHVS, CDR2 FNYEAQ. The V and J ends lost 5 bases and 1 base, in that order; junction bases with no gene match: 11. The CDR3: CASSARDYARSYNEQFF. CDR3 DNA sequence: TGTGCCAGCAGCGCCCGGGACTACGCCCGATCCTACAATGAGCAGTTCTTC.

This rearrangement joins TRBV19 to TRBJ2-7; 10 bases map to TRBD2. The CDR3 length is 18 residues. Germline V CDR1 and CDR2: LNHDA, SQIVND (reference sequence). The V segment lost 1 base and the J segment 3 bases; nucleotides outside the gene matches: 12. The CDR3 sequence: CASSIVNRLAGDIYEQYF. The DNA for the CDR3 is TGTGCCAGTAGTATAGTCAATCGTCTAGCGGGGGACATCTACGAGCAGTACTTC.

The chain employs TRBV5-4 and TRBJ2-3, with TRBD1 matching 10 bases. Germline V gene lookup returns CDR1 SGHNT and CDR2 YYREEE (reference sequence). The CDR3 length is 15 residues. After removal of 3 bases from V and 2 bases from J, the junction contained 3 bases not matched to a gene. The CDR3 bases are TGTGCCAGCAGCTCGGGGACAGGGGTCACAGATACGCAGTATTTT. This sequence encodes CASSSGTGVTDTQYF.

The J gene is TRBJ1-2, the V gene TRBV6-5, with TRBD1 as a possible D gene (5 bases). This CDR3 comprises 11 residues. Germline-derived CDR1 and CDR2 are MNHEY and SVGAGI. V shed 9 bases and J shed 6 bases, with 11 bases lying between them. The CDR3 nucleotides read TGTGCCAGAAATTGGGGGGATGGCTACACCTTC. This gives the protein CARNWGDGYTF.

V and J are TRBV14 and TRBJ1-1, with D unclear. The CDR3 is 16 amino acids. Germline values: CDR1 SGHDN, CDR2 FVKESK. V gave up 1 base and J gave up 3 bases, with 15 bases separating them. CDR3 nucleotides: TGTGCCAGCAGCCAAGCAAGGAGGCGCGAGGACACTGAAGCTTTCTTT. This translates into CASSQARRREDTEAFF.

The CDR3, as DNA: TGCGCCAGCAGCCATTTTAGCGGGACCAACTACGAGCAGTACTTC. Its translation is CASSHFSGTNYEQYF. V is TRBV4-1 and J is TRBJ2-7; 8 nucleotides align to TRBD2. Germline V CDR1 and CDR2: MGHRA, YSYEKL. The CDR3 extends over 15 amino acids. Germline trimming cut 3 bases from V and 3 bases from J; bases unmatched to any gene: 7.

The chain combines TRBV11-2 with TRBJ2-7; D remains unclear. The CDR3 is 14 amino acids. The V gene's germline CDR1 is SGHAT and CDR2 FQNNGV. The V and J ends lost 1 base and 3 bases respectively, with 10 bases between them. In DNA, the CDR3 is TGTGCCAGCAGCTTAGTATCCGTTAGCTACGAGCAGTACTTC. It translates to CASSLVSVSYEQYF.

The chain uses TRBV5-1 and TRBJ2-5, with a weak D call TRBD2 (7 bases). The CDR3 sequence is 14 residues long. Trimming shortened V by 4 bases and J by 1 base, and 11 bases separated the two germline ends. Germline V lookup: CDR1 SGHRS, CDR2 YFSETQ. CDR3 amino acids: CASSDAGAQETQYF. CDR3 DNA: TGCGCCAGCAGCGACGCGGGGGCCCAAGAGACCCAGTACTTC.

The V and J genes are TRBV2 and TRBJ2-7; D is uncertain. Germline CDR1 reads SNHLY; CDR2 reads FYNNEI. V was cut by 6 bases and J by 3 bases, with 3 bases left in between. CDR3 length: 10 amino acids. The CDR3 coding sequence is TGTGCCAGCAGGTACTACGAGCAGTACTTC. Protein sequence: CASRYYEQYF.

The rearrangement links TRBV29-1 to TRBJ1-3, with 9 positions matching TRBD1. Germline lookup yields CDR1 SQVTM and CDR2 ANQGSEA. The length of the CDR3 is 14 residues. V dropped 4 bases and J dropped 8; count of bases not matched to a gene: 9. The CDR3 DNA is TGCAGCGTTGTATGGGACAGGGTAATCGACACCATATATTTT. It specifies CSVVWDRVIDTIYF.

The CDR3 bases are TGCGCCAGCAGCCAAGAATTCATCGTGGAGTCCCGCTATGGCTACACCTTC. Protein: CASSQEFIVESRYGYTF. This chain connects TRBV4-3 to TRBJ1-2; D unresolved. The CDR3 contains 17 residues. Trimming pared 0 bases from V and 4 bases from J, leaving 18 bases between. In germline, CDR1 is LGHNA, CDR2 YSLEER.

V gene TRBV7-9 combines with J gene TRBJ2-7; TRBD2 matches at 10 bases. Germline CDR1 reads SEHNR; CDR2 reads FQNEAQ (reference sequence). The CDR3 totals 17 residues. Losses at the gene ends were 4 bases for V and 7 bases for J; bases not matched to a gene: 16. The CDR3 coding sequence is TGTGCCAGCAGCTCAACCTCGGGACTAGCGACCTTTGGGGAGCAGTACTTC. Amino acids: CASSSTSGLATFGEQYF.

The chain employs TRBV4-2 and TRBJ1-5; TRBD1 agrees at 7 bases. The CDR3 sequence is 16 residues long. V lost 0 bases, J lost 5 bases, and 7 bases stayed unmatched. Germline CDR1 is LGHNA and CDR2 is YNFKEQ. CDR3 protein: CASSQDWGTAYQPQHF. CDR3 bases: TGTGCCAGCAGCCAAGATTGGGGGACAGCCTATCAGCCCCAGCATTTT.

This chain joins TRBV25-1 and TRBJ2-1; 10 bases fit TRBD2. The CDR3 is made up of 15 amino acids. The germline V gene has CDR1 MGHDK and CDR2 SYGVNS. V trimming: 0 bases; J trimming: 6 bases; junction bases outside the gene matches: 2. As DNA, the CDR3 is TGTGCCAGCAGTGAATACAGCGGGAGGGTCAATGAGCAGTTCTTC. Its translation is CASSEYSGRVNEQFF.

CDR3 amino acids: CASSQRGIYGYTF. The CDR3 nucleotides are TGCGCCAGCAGCCAACGGGGGATCTATGGCTACACCTTC. The chain couples TRBV4-3 to TRBJ1-2; TRBD1 might be the D (5 bases). Trimming removed 2 bases at V and 4 bases at J, with 8 bases between. In germline, CDR1 is LGHNA, CDR2 YSLEER. The CDR3 covers 13 residues.